This T cell receptor beta chain appears in the sequencing data of a study of graft-versus-host responses after intestinal transplantation. Stimulators, approximately 200,000 irradiated and violet-dye-labeled cells, were plated with approximately 200,000 CFSE-labeled responder cells. Following the reaction, CD3+CD4+ and CD3+CD8+ responders that were proliferating and CFSE-low underwent sorting. V trimming: 4 bases; J trimming: 5 bases; junction bases outside the gene matches: 9. The V gene's germline CDR1 is SGHNT and CDR2 YYREEE (reference sequence). This CDR3 is 15 amino acids long. Study-level findings and limits: Levels of circulating GvH clones at their peak were associated with early post-transplant HvG declines.

The repertoire was sequenced with immunoSEQ multiplex PCR; TCRdb's copy has only in-frame clones and lacks some. The table includes around 4,000 clones, roughly a fifth detected once. The sequenced sample was alloreactive CD4+ T cells from a mixed lymphocyte reaction culture, obtained before transplantation. Subset meaning: CFSE-low proliferating T cells sorted from approximately 6-day pre-transplant mixed lymphocyte reaction (GvH or HvG direction). The chain recombines TRBV5-4 with TRBJ2-5, with 9 bases lining up with TRBD1. This TCR derives from a human patient who was an organ donor for intestinal transplantation. The DNA for the CDR3 is TGTGCCAGCAGCCAGGAGGGACAGGGAGGTGAGACCCAGTACTTC. Its translation: CASSQEGQGGETQYF.